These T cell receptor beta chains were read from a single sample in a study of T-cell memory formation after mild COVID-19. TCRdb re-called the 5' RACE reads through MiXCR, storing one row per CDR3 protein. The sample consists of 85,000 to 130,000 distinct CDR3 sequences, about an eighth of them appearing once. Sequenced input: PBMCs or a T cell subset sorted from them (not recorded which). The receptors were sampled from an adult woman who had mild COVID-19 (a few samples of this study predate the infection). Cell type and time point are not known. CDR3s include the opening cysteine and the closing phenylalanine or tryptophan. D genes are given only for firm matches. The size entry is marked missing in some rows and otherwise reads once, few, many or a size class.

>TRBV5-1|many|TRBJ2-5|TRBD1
CASSPQQGRGQETQYF
TGCGCCAGCAGCCCCCAACAGGGGAGAGGACAAGAGACCCAGTACTTC
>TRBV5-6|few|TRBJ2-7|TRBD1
CASSWGQGATYEQYF
TGTGCCAGCAGCTGGGGACAGGGGGCTACCTACGAGCAGTACTTC
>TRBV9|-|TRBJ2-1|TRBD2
CASSVPVGSGDLSSYNEQFF
TGTGCCAGCAGCGTTCCCGTAGGTAGCGGGGACCTGAGCTCCTACAATGAGCAGTTCTTC
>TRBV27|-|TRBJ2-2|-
CASSLYLATGELFF
TGTGCCAGCAGTTTATATCTAGCCACCGGGGAGCTGTTTTTT
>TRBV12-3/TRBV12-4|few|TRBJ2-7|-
CASSLAGTNYEQYF
TGTGCCAGCAGTTTAGCTGGGACAAACTACGAGCAGTACTTC
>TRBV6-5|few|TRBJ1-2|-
CASSKDRANYGYTF
TGTGCCAGCAGTAAGGACAGAGCTAACTATGGCTACACCTTC
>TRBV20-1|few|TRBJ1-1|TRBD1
CSAGTGGLIEAFF
TGCAGTGCCGGGACAGGGGGCTTAATTGAAGCTTTCTTT
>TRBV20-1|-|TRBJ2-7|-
CSARDLRRGSGEQYF
TGCAGTGCTAGAGATCTCCGGAGGGGATCGGGCGAGCAGTACTTC
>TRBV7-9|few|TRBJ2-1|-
CATETRVAEQFF
TGTGCCACGGAAACTAGAGTAGCTGAGCAGTTCTTC
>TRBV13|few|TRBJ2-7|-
CASTLRSEAYEQYF
TGTGCCAGCACCCTTAGGTCAGAGGCCTACGAGCAGTACTTC
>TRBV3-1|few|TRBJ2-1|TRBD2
CASSRLAGGYNEQFF
TGTGCCAGCAGCCGACTAGCGGGGGGGTACAATGAGCAGTTCTTC
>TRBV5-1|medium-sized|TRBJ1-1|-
CASSLWQGNTEAFF
TGCGCCAGCAGCTTGTGGCAGGGGAACACTGAAGCTTTCTTT
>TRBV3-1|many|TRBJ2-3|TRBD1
CASSIRDRAHDTQYF
TGTGCCAGCAGCATACGGGACAGGGCGCACGATACGCAGTATTTT
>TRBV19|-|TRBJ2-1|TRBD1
CASRGTGGNEQFF
TGTGCCAGTAGGGGGACAGGGGGCAATGAGCAGTTCTTC
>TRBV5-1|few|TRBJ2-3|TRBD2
CASSSGTRGSQDTQYF
TGCGCCAGCAGCTCGGGGACTAGAGGTTCACAGGATACGCAGTATTTT
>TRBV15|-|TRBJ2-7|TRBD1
CATSRGGTEHYEQYF
TGTGCCACCAGCAGGGGTGGGACAGAACACTACGAGCAGTACTTC
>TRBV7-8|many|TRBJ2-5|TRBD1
CASSFIGTGETQYF
TGTGCCAGCAGCTTCATTGGGACAGGAGAGACCCAGTACTTC
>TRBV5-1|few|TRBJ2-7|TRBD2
CASSFATTGGPYEQYF
TGCGCCAGCAGCTTTGCGACCACGGGGGGTCCCTACGAGCAGTACTTC
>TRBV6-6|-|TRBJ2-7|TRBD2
CASRGDGRWVFSEQYF
TGTGCCAGTCGGGGGGACGGCCGATGGGTTTTCTCCGAGCAGTACTTC
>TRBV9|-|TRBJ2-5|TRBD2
CASSAEGGLAYETQYF
TGTGCCAGCAGCGCGGAAGGAGGACTAGCGTATGAGACCCAGTACTTC
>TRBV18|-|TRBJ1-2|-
CASSPPGTYFYGYTF
TGTGCCAGCTCACCACCCGGGACATACTTCTATGGCTACACCTTC
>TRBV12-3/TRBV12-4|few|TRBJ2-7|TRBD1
CASSFGDRGYEQYF
TGTGCCAGCAGTTTTGGGGACAGGGGCTACGAGCAGTACTTC
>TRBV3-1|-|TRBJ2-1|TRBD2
CASSLPLGGNEQFF
TGTGCCAGCAGCTTACCGCTCGGGGGGAATGAGCAGTTCTTC
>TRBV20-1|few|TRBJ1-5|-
CSARDRGYSNQPQHF
TGCAGTGCTAGAGATCGGGGGTATAGCAATCAGCCCCAGCATTTT
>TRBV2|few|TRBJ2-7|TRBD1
CASTGTAPSYEQYF
TGTGCCAGCACCGGGACAGCCCCTTCCTACGAGCAGTACTTC
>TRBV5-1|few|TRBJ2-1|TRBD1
CASSPGQGFYNEQFF
TGCGCCAGCAGCCCGGGACAGGGGTTCTACAATGAGCAGTTCTTC
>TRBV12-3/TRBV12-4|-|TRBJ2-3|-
CASGFQGATDTQYF
TGTGCCAGCGGGTTCCAAGGGGCGACAGATACGCAGTATTTT
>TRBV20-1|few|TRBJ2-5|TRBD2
CSARLGLPGGETQYF
TGCAGTGCTAGACTCGGACTACCGGGGGGAGAGACCCAGTACTTC
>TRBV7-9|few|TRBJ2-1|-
CASSLVSGAERFF
TGTGCCAGCAGCTTAGTATCGGGGGCGGAAAGGTTCTTC
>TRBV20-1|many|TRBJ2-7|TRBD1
CSAPGDRDYEQYF
TGCAGTGCTCCCGGGGACAGGGACTACGAGCAGTACTTC
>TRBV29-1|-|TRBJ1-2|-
CSVERLGGGYGYTF
TGCAGCGTTGAGCGGTTGGGGGGCGGCTATGGCTACACCTTC
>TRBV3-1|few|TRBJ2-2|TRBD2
CASRHYRTSGPNTGELFF
TGTGCCAGCAGGCACTATCGGACTAGCGGACCGAACACCGGGGAGCTGTTTTTT
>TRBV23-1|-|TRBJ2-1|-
CASSQWDEATGPERGSYNEQFF
TGCGCCAGCAGTCAATGGGACGAGGCGACAGGCCCGGAACGTGGGTCCTACAATGAGCAGTTCTTC
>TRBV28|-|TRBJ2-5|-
CASSLAGGLGETQYF
TGTGCCAGCAGTTTAGCTGGGGGCTTGGGAGAGACCCAGTACTTC
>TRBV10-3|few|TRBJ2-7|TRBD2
CAISESGLAGPYEQYF
TGTGCCATCAGTGAGAGTGGACTAGCGGGGCCTTACGAGCAGTACTTC
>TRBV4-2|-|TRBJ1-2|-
CASSQESVVRRGAF
TGTGCCAGCAGCCAAGAGTCCGTCGTAAGAAGGGGTGCCTTC
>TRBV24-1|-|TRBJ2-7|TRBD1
CATSDPDRNYEQYF
TGTGCCACCAGTGATCCGGACAGGAATTACGAGCAGTACTTC
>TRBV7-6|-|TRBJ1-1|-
CASSLSRMGNTEAFF
TGTGCCAGCAGCTTATCCCGCATGGGGAACACTGAAGCTTTCTTT
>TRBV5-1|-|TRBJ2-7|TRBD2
CASSRTLAGGPREQYF
TGCGCCAGCAGCCGGACCCTAGCGGGGGGGCCGCGGGAGCAGTACTTC
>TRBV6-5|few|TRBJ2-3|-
CASSPRGGYTDTQYF
TGTGCCAGCAGTCCTAGGGGCGGATACACAGATACGCAGTATTTT
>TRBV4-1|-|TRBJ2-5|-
CASSPTGYQETQYF
TGCGCCAGCAGCCCGACAGGCTACCAAGAGACCCAGTACTTC
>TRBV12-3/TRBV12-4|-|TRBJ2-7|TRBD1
CASSRNRGEQYF
TGTGCCAGCAGCCGCAACAGGGGCGAGCAGTACTTC
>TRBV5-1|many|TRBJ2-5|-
CASSHDYQETQYF
TGCGCCAGCAGCCACGACTACCAAGAGACCCAGTACTTC
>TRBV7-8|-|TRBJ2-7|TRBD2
CASRSLGGAYEQYF
TGTGCCAGCAGGTCCCTCGGGGGGGCCTACGAGCAGTACTTC
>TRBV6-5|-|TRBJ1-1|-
CASSPNSVLGFTEAFF
TGTGCCAGCAGTCCAAACTCAGTGTTGGGCTTCACTGAAGCTTTCTTT
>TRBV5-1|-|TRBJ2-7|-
CASSLASNEQYF
TGCGCCAGCAGCTTGGCTTCAAACGAGCAGTACTTC
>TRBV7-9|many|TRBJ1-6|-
CASSSITTVNSPLHF
TGTGCCAGCAGCTCAATTACGACAGTTAATTCACCCCTCCACTTT
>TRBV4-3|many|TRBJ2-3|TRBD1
CASSQISSGTGTDTQYF
TGCGCCAGCAGCCAAATCTCCTCCGGGACAGGGACAGATACGCAGTATTTT
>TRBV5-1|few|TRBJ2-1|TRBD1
CASSPGQGADEQFF
TGCGCCAGCAGTCCGGGACAGGGGGCGGATGAGCAGTTCTTC
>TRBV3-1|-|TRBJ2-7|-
CASSQDRSPTYEQYF
TGTGCCAGCAGCCAAGACAGGAGTCCCACCTACGAGCAGTACTTC
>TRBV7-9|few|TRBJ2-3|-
CASSLEPGATQYF
TGTGCCAGCAGCTTAGAGCCTGGTGCAACGCAGTATTTT
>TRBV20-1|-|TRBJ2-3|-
CSASVDPSTDTQYF
TGCAGTGCTAGTGTGGACCCGAGCACAGATACGCAGTATTTT